These 22 T cell receptor beta chains were all obtained from the same sample, sequenced in a study of somatic mutations in T cells in chronic GVHD (TCRdb year 2020). Library generation was performed with the immunoSEQ multiplex PCR assay. In TCRdb, the immuneACCESS table is reduced to in-frame sequences with V and J assigned. These tables do not hold every clone; where another copy was compared, an unresolved V gene accounts for under half, and the others remain unexplained. Recorded for this sample are approximately 2,000 clones; about three fifths of them occurred a single time. Approximately 63% of the sample is in the top ten clones. The sample was CD8+ T cells from blood. Source of these receptors: a male patient aged 45-60 years with chronic graft-versus-host disease. After a transplant, some T cells may be of graft donor origin.

A few counts support this clone. The J gene is TRBJ1-4, the V gene TRBV15; tentatively, D is TRBD1 (5 bases). The CDR3 covers 15 residues. The germline V gene encodes CDR1 LNHNV and CDR2 YYDKDF (reference sequence). V was pared by 5 bases and J by 6 bases, with 16 bases between. The CDR3 here is CATSGGFGGDEKLFF. CDR3 coding DNA: TGTGCCACCAGCGGGGGATTTGGGGGGGATGAAAAACTGTTTTTT.

This clone turned up a few times. This rearrangement joins TRBV6-1 to TRBJ1-2, with TRBD1 identical over 9 bases. V lost 4 bases and J lost 3; bases outside the gene matches: 9. Germline lookup yields CDR1 MNHNS and CDR2 SASEGT. The CDR3 is 16 amino acids. The CDR3 coding sequence is TGTGCCAGCAGTGCCCAAACCGGGACAGGGTACTATGGCTACACCTTC. It specifies CASSAQTGTGYYGYTF.

Concerning this clone: A far larger clone is a single base away, which makes a read error likely. The CDR3, as DNA: TGTGCCAGCAGCTTACGGGGGAGTCAAGCCGGGGAGATGTTTTTT. It codes for CASSLRGSQAGEMFF. The chain carries TRBV11-3 and TRBJ2-2; D is perhaps TRBD2 (6 bases). Germline CDR1 and CDR2: SGHNT and YENEEA. This CDR3 has 15 residues.

This clone was seen a few times. J is TRBJ1-2 and V is TRBV6-6, with D perhaps matching TRBD1 (5 bases). The V gene's germline CDR1 is MNHNY and CDR2 SVGAGI (reference sequence). The V end was cut by 8 bases, the J end by 7 bases, with 23 bases between. The CDR3 covers 15 residues. CDR3 loop: CASFSAGLGLFGYTF. Written as DNA, the CDR3 is TGTGCCAGCTTTTCCGCAGGGTTGGGTTTATTTGGCTACACCTTC.

This clone is termed large. The J gene is TRBJ2-1, the V gene TRBV4-2; 13 nucleotides agree with TRBD2. The CDR3 is 19 residues long. Germline values: CDR1 LGHNA, CDR2 YNFKEQ. The V gene end was trimmed by 0 bases and the J gene end by 0 bases; junction bases not matched to a gene: 5. This chain's CDR3 is CASSQEWTSGGPSYNEQFF. The CDR3 nucleotides are TGTGCCAGCAGCCAAGAGTGGACTAGCGGGGGCCCCTCCTACAATGAGCAGTTCTTC.

The table lists this clone with a few counts. The chain couples TRBV6-1 to TRBJ2-3; 10 bases agree with TRBD2. This CDR3 has 15 amino acids. The germline V gene has CDR1 MNHNS and CDR2 SASEGT. Losses at the gene ends were 4 bases for V and 4 bases for J; bases not matched to a gene: 5. The CDR3: CASSVPSGGPDTQYF. CDR3 nucleotides: TGTGCCAGCAGTGTCCCTAGCGGGGGCCCAGATACGCAGTATTTT.

The genes are TRBV9 and TRBJ2-3; TRBD2 aligns across 10 bases. Unmatched junction bases numbered 14, after V lost 4 bases and J lost 6 bases. The CDR3 consists of 17 residues. Germline values: CDR1 SGDLS, CDR2 YYNGEE. CDR3 DNA: TGTGCCAGCAGCCCCCGGGTTGGGACTAGCGTCGCGGATACGCAGTATTTT. This codes for CASSPRVGTSVADTQYF.

The chain joins TRBV12-5 to TRBJ2-7, with 10 bases identical to TRBD2. With 4 bases clipped from V and 6 bases from J, the junction kept 15 bases outside the gene matches. The V gene's germline CDR1 is LGHNT and CDR2 FRNRAP. The CDR3 has 17 amino acids. The CDR3 loop is CASGSPLSLAGEAEQYF. The CDR3 DNA reads TGTGCTAGTGGTTCGCCCCTCTCGCTAGCGGGGGAGGCCGAGCAGTACTTC.

The chain employs TRBV28 and TRBJ2-1; the D gene is possibly TRBD1 (6 bases). Looked up from germline, CDR1 is MDHEN and CDR2 is SYDVKM. The CDR3 runs 15 residues. V was trimmed by 2 bases and J by 3 bases, leaving 11 bases between them. CDR3 residues: CASSLGRGNYNEQFF. CDR3 nucleotide sequence: TGTGCCAGCAGTTTAGGCAGGGGAAACTACAATGAGCAGTTCTTC.

The chain joins TRBV7-9 to TRBJ2-7; TRBD2 agrees at 7 bases. CDR3 length: 15 amino acids. V dropped 3 bases and J dropped 1; count of bases not matched to a gene: 6. The germline V gene encodes CDR1 SEHNR and CDR2 FQNEAQ (reference sequence). The CDR3 here is CASSFEERGSYEQYF. The CDR3 region has the DNA TGTGCCAGCAGCTTTGAGGAGCGGGGATCCTACGAGCAGTACTTC.

The chain carries TRBV5-5 and TRBJ2-3; D call uncertain. Trimming removed 1 base from V and 4 bases from J, with 10 bases in between. This CDR3 is built from 14 residues. Germline V lookup: CDR1 SGHKS, CDR2 YYEKEE (reference sequence). CDR3 bases: TGTGCCAGCAGCTTGAAGGTAGAGGCAGATACGCAGTATTTT. Amino acids: CASSLKVEADTQYF.

J is TRBJ1-5 and V is TRBV2; D gene ambiguous. Germline lookup yields CDR1 SNHLY and CDR2 FYNNEI. The CDR3 runs 15 residues. Between the trimmed V and J ends, which lost 4 bases and 0 bases, there was a span of 10 bases. In DNA, the CDR3 is TGTGCCAGCAGTGTCCTATCCGATAGCAATCAGCCCCAGCATTTT. This codes for CASSVLSDSNQPQHF.

The chain has TRBV7-7 and TRBJ2-7; 11 nucleotides line up with TRBD1. With V trimmed by 6 bases and J by 2 bases, 3 bases remained unmatched. The CDR3 spans 14 residues. Germline CDR1 reads SSHAT; CDR2 reads FNYEAQ (reference sequence). The CDR3 protein is CASSPGQGAYEQYF. In nucleotides, the CDR3 is TGTGCCAGCAGTCCGGGACAGGGGGCCTACGAGCAGTACTTC.

The CDR3 DNA reads TGTGCCAGCAGCCAATCGTCTAGCGGGGGTGTAAACAATGAGCAGTTCTTC. Translating it yields CASSQSSSGGVNNEQFF. The chain employs TRBV16 and TRBJ2-1, with 10 positions matching TRBD2. This CDR3 is built from 17 residues. Trimming removed 0 bases from V and 5 bases from J; junction bases left unmatched: 7. CDR1 is KGHSY and CDR2 is FQNENV in the germline V gene.

As DNA, the CDR3 is TGTGCCAGCAGCTCCTTAAGGGAGGGCCCGGGCAATGAGCAGTTCTTC. Protein product: CASSSLREGPGNEQFF. The J gene is TRBJ2-1, the V gene TRBV21-1; TRBD2 reflects the table's D call only, with no check against the DNA. TRBV21-1 is deemed a pseudogene. This CDR3 spans 16 amino acids.

The chain uses TRBV7-9 and TRBJ1-2; D is possibly TRBD1 (6 bases). The CDR3 is 16 residues long. Germline loops: CDR1 SEHNR, CDR2 FQNEAQ (reference sequence). With 5 bases removed from V and 6 bases from J, the gap between germline ends came to 22 bases. The CDR3 protein is CASSPASGAGADGYTF. The CDR3 coding sequence is TGTGCCAGCAGCCCTGCGAGCGGGGCAGGGGCTGATGGCTACACCTTC.

This sequence joins TRBV4-2 and TRBJ2-2; D is perhaps TRBD2 (6 bases). Per germline, CDR1 LGHNA and CDR2 YNFKEQ. The CDR3 has 13 residues. Between the trimmed V and J ends, which lost 8 bases and 7 bases, there was a span of 14 bases. The CDR3 nucleotides read TGTGCCAGCCGAGGGACTTTGGTCGGGGAGCTGTTTTTT. Its translation is CASRGTLVGELFF.

Only a few counts were recorded for this clone. CDR3 nucleotide sequence: TGTGCCAGCAGCGGCCTGACAGGGGCAAGCTCCTACGAGCAGTACTTC. Protein sequence: CASSGLTGASSYEQYF. The rearrangement uses TRBV7-9 and TRBJ2-5; 8 bases line up with TRBD1. The DNA end is more similar to TRBJ2-7, so the J call may be wrong. There are 16 residues in the CDR3. CDR1 SEHNR and CDR2 FQNEAQ come from the germline V gene (reference sequence).

With respect to this clone: As the CDR3 is not closed by the conserved phenylalanine or tryptophan, this likely results from a read error. The limits of the CDR3 on the DNA are not certain, so only TCRdb's listed CDR3 is given. This chain uses TRBV12-2 with TRBJ1-2. TRBV12-2 is marked as a pseudogene. Termini included, the CDR3 measures 10 amino acids. CDR3: CASRPEGRVD.

The V and J genes are TRBV7-9 and TRBJ2-3; the match to TRBD1 covers 8 bases. V lost 3 bases to trimming and J lost 5 bases; unmatched junction nucleotides: 4. CDR3 size: 14 residues. CDR1 is SEHNR, CDR2 FQNEAQ, per germline (reference sequence). The CDR3 protein is CASSLQGARDTQYF. In DNA form, the CDR3 reads TGTGCCAGCAGCTTGCAGGGGGCGAGAGATACGCAGTATTTT.

The chain has TRBV7-7 and TRBJ2-2; 10 nucleotides agree with TRBD1. Trimming removed 5 bases from V and 6 bases from J; junction bases left unmatched: 9. CDR1 and CDR2 (germline): SSHAT, FNYEAQ (reference sequence). CDR3 length: 16 amino acids. CDR3 in DNA: TGTGCCAGCAGCGCTACCGGGACAGGGGTGCCCGGGGAGCTGTTTTTT. Encoded protein: CASSATGTGVPGELFF.

This clone was seen more than once but under ten times. V is TRBV5-6 and J is TRBJ2-1, with D maybe TRBD1 (6 bases). V lost 4 bases and J lost 3, with 11 bases in between. This CDR3 has 14 amino acids. Per the germline V gene, CDR1 is SGHDT and CDR2 is YYEEEE. CDR3 bases: TGTGCCAGCAGCCAGTTGGACAGCTACAATGAGCAGTTCTTC. The encoded protein is CASSQLDSYNEQFF.